This entry lists 27 T cell receptor beta chains sequenced from one sample in a study of early T cells in non-severe SARS-CoV-2 infection. TCRdb reprocessed the 5' RACE reads with MiXCR, giving one entry per CDR3 protein. The table shows 25,000 to 35,000 distinct CDR3 sequences, with roughly 5.8% occurring only once. Sequencing input: whole blood. The receptor source for this set is an adult who was a healthcare worker with PCR-confirmed SARS-CoV-2 infection or an uninfected control (not recorded which).

In its sample, this clonotype was seen many times. The chain combines TRBV7-2 with TRBJ2-1; 12 bases line up with TRBD2. The CDR3 runs to 15 residues. V trimming: 2 bases; J trimming: 8 bases; junction bases outside the gene matches: 4. CDR1 SGHTA and CDR2 FQGNSA come from the germline V gene. For the CDR3, the DNA is TGTGCCAGCAGCTTATTTTCTAGCGGGAGGGATGAGCAGTTCTTC. Residues: CASSLFSSGRDEQFF.

This clonotype was seen more than once but under ten times. The rearrangement joins TRBV12-3 or TRBV12-4 to TRBJ1-4; weak D call: TRBD1 (5 bases). Trimming took 5 bases from V and 4 from J, leaving 17 bases between them. There are 16 residues in the CDR3. CDR3 in DNA: TGTGCCAGCAGTGGCGGAAGACAGCTTGTTAATGAAAAACTGTTTTTT. Translated: CASSGGRQLVNEKLFF.

The gene calls are TRBV7-6 and TRBJ1-2, with a tentative D call TRBD1 (6 bases). The CDR3 has 13 residues. CDR1 SGHVS and CDR2 FNYEAQ come from the germline V gene. Trimming took 6 bases from V and 2 from J, leaving 10 bases between them. The CDR3 region is CASSPTGNYGYTF. The CDR3 coding sequence is TGTGCCAGCAGTCCCACAGGGAACTATGGCTACACCTTC.

This clonotype was observed a handful of times. V and J are TRBV15 and TRBJ2-7; TRBD1 matches at 8 bases. CDR3 length: 14 amino acids. The germline V gene encodes CDR1 LNHNV and CDR2 YYDKDF (reference sequence). The V gene end was trimmed by 3 bases and the J gene end by 3 bases; junction bases not matched to a gene: 4. The CDR3 region is CATSRSRGRYEQYF. The CDR3 region has the DNA TGTGCCACCAGCAGGTCCAGGGGGCGCTACGAGCAGTACTTC.

This clonotype has ten or more counts. The chain couples TRBV27 to TRBJ2-2; D call uncertain. This CDR3 spans 15 amino acids. V was shortened by 6 bases and J by 1 base, with 12 bases between the two germline ends. Germline values: CDR1 MNHEY, CDR2 SMNVEV (reference sequence). The CDR3 sequence: CASSPDELNTGELFF. Written as DNA, the CDR3 is TGTGCCAGCAGCCCAGACGAGTTGAACACCGGGGAGCTGTTTTTT.

In this sample, this clonotype turned up many times. The V gene is TRBV20-1, the J gene TRBJ1-5; D not certain. The CDR3 runs 12 residues. Germline CDR1 is DFQATT and CDR2 is SNEGSKA (reference sequence). The V end lost 0 bases, the J end lost 5 bases, and 5 bases lay between the germline ends. CDR3 DNA sequence: TGCAGTGCTAGAGATCTCTATCAGCCCCAGCATTTT. This encodes CSARDLYQPQHF.

This clonotype was counted many times. This chain links TRBV27 with TRBJ1-2; 11 bases are a match to TRBD1. Germline V gene sequence: CDR1 MNHEY, CDR2 SMNVEV (reference sequence). The CDR3 runs 16 residues. V was clipped by 7 bases and J by 1 base; unmatched bases: 8. CDR3 nucleotides: TGTGCCAGCACACCCCGGGACAGGGGGTTTAACTATGGCTACACCTTC. Translated, it gives CASTPRDRGFNYGYTF.

This clonotype was found many times. As DNA, the CDR3 is TGCAGTGCCCCTCCCAGGGGGCTGAGTCAGCCCCAGCATTTT. Translation: CSAPPRGLSQPQHF. This chain uses TRBV20-1 with TRBJ1-5; 8 nucleotides match TRBD1. Germline V lookup: CDR1 DFQATT, CDR2 SNEGSKA (reference sequence). This CDR3 is 14 amino acids long. Unmatched junction bases numbered 10, after V lost 6 bases and J lost 6 bases.

Ten or more counts support this clonotype. This chain connects TRBV27 to TRBJ2-7; 12 nucleotides agree with TRBD2. In germline, CDR1 is MNHEY, CDR2 SMNVEV (reference sequence). V lost 4 bases to trimming and J lost 2 bases; unmatched junction nucleotides: 12. The CDR3 has 18 amino acids. The CDR3, as DNA: TGTGCCAGCAGTTCACTAGCGGGAGGTGCCTCAGGGACCTACGAGCAGTACTTC. This codes for CASSSLAGGASGTYEQYF.

The V and J genes are TRBV12-3 or TRBV12-4 and TRBJ1-5; 9 bases map to TRBD1. J was trimmed by 7 bases and V by 6 bases; bases with no gene match: 4. The CDR3 totals 13 residues. The CDR3 loop is CASRGTGSQPQHF. CDR3 DNA sequence: TGTGCCAGCAGGGGGACAGGGTCGCAGCCCCAGCATTTT.

The chain employs TRBV4-2 and TRBJ1-2, with a weak D call TRBD1 (5 bases). In germline, CDR1 is LGHNA, CDR2 YNFKEQ. V shed 5 bases and J shed 4 bases, with 14 bases lying between them. The CDR3 sequence is 14 residues long. The chain's CDR3 is CASSGAGKVYGYTF. CDR3 bases: TGTGCCAGCAGCGGGGCAGGGAAGGTCTATGGCTACACCTTC.

This clonotype was detected many times. V usage is TRBV27 and J usage is TRBJ2-7, with TRBD2 as a possible D gene (6 bases). CDR1 and CDR2 from the germline V gene are MNHEY and SMNVEV (reference sequence). The length of the CDR3 is 13 residues. V lost 2 bases and J 2 bases, leaving 7 bases between the germline ends. CDR3 nucleotides: TGTGCCAGCAGTTTACGCGGGACCTACGAGCAGTACTTC. Residues: CASSLRGTYEQYF.

This clonotype was found many times. The chain joins TRBV20-1 to TRBJ2-1; the D gene is possibly TRBD1 (6 bases). CDR1 DFQATT and CDR2 SNEGSKA come from the germline V gene (reference sequence). The germline V and J ends were trimmed by 3 bases and 4 bases, with 16 bases remaining between them. The CDR3 has 15 residues. CDR3 amino acids: CSASPTTRGYNEQFF. In nucleotides, the CDR3 is TGCAGTGCTAGTCCGACTACTAGGGGGTACAATGAGCAGTTCTTC.

This clonotype appeared many times. V usage is TRBV6-6 and J usage is TRBJ2-1; D gene ambiguous. Trimming pared 2 bases from V and 1 base from J, leaving 6 bases between. The CDR3 has 14 amino acids. Germline loops: CDR1 MNHNY, CDR2 SVGAGI (reference sequence). In DNA form, the CDR3 reads TGTGCCAGCAGTTACGCGGCATCCTACAATGAGCAGTTCTTC. Translating gives CASSYAASYNEQFF.

This clonotype occurred many times. This chain uses TRBV28 with TRBJ2-1, with D perhaps matching TRBD2 (5 bases). The V end lost 5 bases, the J end lost 6 bases, and 20 bases lay between the germline ends. The CDR3 extends over 16 amino acids. The V gene's germline CDR1 is MDHEN and CDR2 SYDVKM. The CDR3 here is CASSLRTHPDFNEQFF. Written as DNA, the CDR3 is TGTGCCAGCAGTCTCAGGACTCACCCAGATTTCAATGAGCAGTTCTTC.

This clonotype has just a few counts. One end of the junction does not line up with germline, which may come from a read error. V and J are TRBV20-1 and TRBJ2-3, with 7 bases fitting TRBD2. From germline, CDR1 is DFQATT and CDR2 SNEGSKA (reference sequence). The length of the CDR3 is 15 residues. The CDR3: CSARPIIAGTNTQYF. As DNA, the CDR3 is TGCAGTGCTAGACCCATCATAGCGGGCACAAATACGCAGTATTTT.

The J gene is TRBJ2-2, the V gene TRBV21-1; the table's D call of TRBD2 was not tested on the DNA. TRBV21-1 is classified as a pseudogene. The CDR3 contains 16 residues. The CDR3 DNA reads as TGTGCCAGCAGCAGGGCTCTAGCGAGGAACGCCGGGGAGCTGTTTTTT. Protein sequence: CASSRALARNAGELFF.

The sample holds many counts of this clonotype. The rearrangement links TRBV4-2 to TRBJ2-1; 10 bases align to TRBD2. The CDR3 spans 16 residues. CDR1 and CDR2 (germline): LGHNA, YNFKEQ. Trimming removed 0 bases from V and 7 bases from J; junction bases left unmatched: 6. This CDR3 is CASSQDSTSGANEQFF. CDR3 coding DNA: TGTGCCAGCAGCCAAGATTCCACTAGCGGGGCAAATGAGCAGTTCTTC.

The chain has TRBV7-9 and TRBJ2-7, with 7 bases matching TRBD2. In germline, CDR1 is SEHNR, CDR2 FQNEAQ (reference sequence). The length of the CDR3 is 17 residues. V lost 4 bases to trimming and J lost 6 bases; unmatched junction nucleotides: 18. CDR3 loop: CASSYRPRSGGPLEQYF. Here the CDR3 DNA reads TGTGCCAGCAGCTACAGGCCCCGGTCGGGAGGCCCACTCGAGCAGTACTTC.

The chain couples TRBV5-1 to TRBJ2-1; TRBD2 is a possible D gene (6 bases). V shed 7 bases and J shed 12 bases, with 20 bases lying between them. This CDR3 has 13 residues. Germline V gives CDR1 SGHRS, CDR2 YFSETQ. The CDR3 DNA is TGCGCCAGCCGTATTTCTAGCGCCCTAGGGCAGTTCTTC. Residues: CASRISSALGQFF.

Regarding this clonotype: This CDR3 fails to terminate in the conserved phenylalanine or tryptophan, so it likely reflects a read error. J is TRBJ1-1 and V is TRBV2; D not certain. Germline CDR1 SNHLY, CDR2 FYNNEI. The CDR3 is 13 residues long. V was cut by 2 bases and J by 1 base, with 5 bases left in between. DNA for the CDR3: TGTGCCAGCAGTGAACTTGAGAACACTGAAGCTTTCATT. It encodes CASSELENTEAFI.

This clonotype rates as medium-sized. This chain uses TRBV19 with TRBJ2-1, with TRBD2 matching 7 bases. The CDR3 has 13 residues. Germline CDR1 and CDR2: LNHDA and SQIVND (reference sequence). V gave up 9 bases and J gave up 10 bases; unmatched junction bases: 12. CDR3 nucleotides: TGTGCCAGCTCGGGAGGACCACCAATCGAGCAGTTCTTC. This gives the protein CASSGGPPIEQFF.

This clonotype was counted ten times or more. J is TRBJ2-5 and V is TRBV29-1, with D hard to call. CDR3 size: 11 residues. V shed 4 bases and J shed 5 bases, with 8 bases lying between them. Germline V gene lookup returns CDR1 SQVTM and CDR2 ANQGSEA. The CDR3 bases are TGCAGCGTTGTGCGTTCGGAGACCCAGTACTTC. As protein: CSVVRSETQYF.

This clonotype was recorded at least ten times. V and J are TRBV4-1 and TRBJ1-5, with TRBD1 identical over 7 bases. The CDR3 extends over 16 amino acids. Germline V gives CDR1 MGHRA, CDR2 YSYEKL. Unmatched junction bases numbered 7, after V lost 2 bases and J lost 3 bases. This CDR3 is CASSQPAGQLNQPQHF. The CDR3 nucleotides are TGCGCCAGCAGCCAACCCGCGGGACAGCTCAATCAGCCCCAGCATTTT.

This clonotype was observed many times. This chain joins TRBV11-1 and TRBJ2-1; 10 bases align to TRBD2. The CDR3 loop spans 17 amino acids. J was trimmed by 7 bases and V by 5 bases; bases with no gene match: 14. CDR1 SGHAT and CDR2 FQDESV come from the germline V gene (reference sequence). The DNA for the CDR3 is TGTGCCAGCAGCCCTATACTAAGCGGGAGGGCCAAGAATGAGCAGTTCTTC. Translated, it gives CASSPILSGRAKNEQFF.

The V and J genes are TRBV20-1 and TRBJ2-2; D uncertain. Germline values: CDR1 DFQATT, CDR2 SNEGSKA (reference sequence). Trimming took off 2 bases at V and 7 bases at J, with 11 bases between the two ends. The CDR3 is made up of 13 amino acids. CDR3: CSARLLGYGELFF. The CDR3 DNA sequence: TGCAGTGCTAGACTATTAGGGTACGGGGAGCTGTTTTTT.

This sequence joins TRBV19 and TRBJ2-6; D uncertain. The germline V gene encodes CDR1 LNHDA and CDR2 SQIVND (reference sequence). Trimming removed 0 bases at V and 1 base at J, with 10 bases between. The CDR3 covers 17 residues. The CDR3 sequence is CASSIDLEISGANVLTF. The CDR3 DNA reads as TGTGCCAGTAGTATAGATCTGGAAATTTCTGGGGCCAACGTCCTGACTTTC.